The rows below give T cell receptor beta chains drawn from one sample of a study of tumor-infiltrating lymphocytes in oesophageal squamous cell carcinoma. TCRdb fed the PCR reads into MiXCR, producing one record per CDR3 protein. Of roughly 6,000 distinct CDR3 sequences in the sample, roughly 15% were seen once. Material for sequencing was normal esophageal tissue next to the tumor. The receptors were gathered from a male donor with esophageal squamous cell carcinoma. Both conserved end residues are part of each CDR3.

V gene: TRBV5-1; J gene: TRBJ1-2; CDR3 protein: CASSLASTGGLDGYTF
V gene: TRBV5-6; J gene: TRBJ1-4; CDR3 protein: CASRETGAATNEKLFF
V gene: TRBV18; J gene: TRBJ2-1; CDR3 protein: CASSPKTVRDEQFF
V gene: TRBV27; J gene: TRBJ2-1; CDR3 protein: CASSGTSNEQFF
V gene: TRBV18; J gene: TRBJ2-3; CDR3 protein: CASSPSSITDTQYF
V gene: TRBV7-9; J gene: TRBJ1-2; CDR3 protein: CASSLNLEGYTF
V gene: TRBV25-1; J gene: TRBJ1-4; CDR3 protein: CASSEETVTEEEKLFF
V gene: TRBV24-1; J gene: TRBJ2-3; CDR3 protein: CATSESGRGVTDTQYF
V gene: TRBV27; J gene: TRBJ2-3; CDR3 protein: CASRLQGRDTDTRYF
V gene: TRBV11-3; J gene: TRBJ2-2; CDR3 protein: CASKVGPGELFF
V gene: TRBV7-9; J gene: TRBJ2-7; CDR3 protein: CASSFPPAYEQYF
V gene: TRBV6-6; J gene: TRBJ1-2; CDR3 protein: CASSYGSRSQPYGYTF
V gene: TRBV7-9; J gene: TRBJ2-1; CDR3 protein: CASSLEFQGSLF
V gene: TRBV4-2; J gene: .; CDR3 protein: CASSLGGLAGGETQYF
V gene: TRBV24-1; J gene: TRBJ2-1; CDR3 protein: CATSGGGEQFF
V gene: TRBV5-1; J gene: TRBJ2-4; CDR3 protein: CASSFLDGGEQYF
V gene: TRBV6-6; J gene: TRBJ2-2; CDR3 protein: CASSYQDTGELFF
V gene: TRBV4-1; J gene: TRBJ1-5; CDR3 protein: CASSPDRDGNQPQHF
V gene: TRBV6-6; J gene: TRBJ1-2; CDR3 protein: CASSYSGDGYTF
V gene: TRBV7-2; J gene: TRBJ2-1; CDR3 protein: CASSLGAGGLLRNEQFF
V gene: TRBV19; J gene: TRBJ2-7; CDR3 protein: CASSYRQGRLTYEQYF
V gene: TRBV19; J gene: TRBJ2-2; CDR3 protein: CATRLRDSNTGELFF
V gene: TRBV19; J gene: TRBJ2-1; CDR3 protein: CASSIGSLVLSNEQFF
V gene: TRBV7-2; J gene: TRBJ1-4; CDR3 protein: CASSRSPATNEKLFF
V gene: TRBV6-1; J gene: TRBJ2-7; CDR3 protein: CASQRPGVTSSYEQYF
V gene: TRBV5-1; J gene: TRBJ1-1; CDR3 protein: CASRARDGENTEAFF
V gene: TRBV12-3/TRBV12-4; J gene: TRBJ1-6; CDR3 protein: CASSTQGASPLHF
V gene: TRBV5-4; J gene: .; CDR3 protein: CASSSPGQGKETQYF
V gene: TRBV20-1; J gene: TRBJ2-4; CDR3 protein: CSAEDGGSKNIQYF
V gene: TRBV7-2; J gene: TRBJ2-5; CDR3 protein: CASSLVGYQETQYF
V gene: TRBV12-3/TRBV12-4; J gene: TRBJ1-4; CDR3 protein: CASSLGQGGNLFF
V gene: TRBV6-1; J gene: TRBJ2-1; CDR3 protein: CASSVLAGGVTSYNEQFF